Presented here are 9 T cell receptor beta chains from one specimen sequenced in a study of cytomegalovirus exposure and HLA in healthy donors (TCRdb year 2017). Receptor amplification or capture employed the immunoSEQ multiplex PCR assay. The immuneACCESS repertoire file appears here via TCRdb, limited to in-frame rearrangements. These files lack a portion of the clones; in checked studies, under half of the deficit traces to unresolved V genes, and the cause of the others is not known. For this sample there are roughly 150,000 clones; approximately 96% appear just once. The ten largest clonotypes hold roughly 1% of the sample. Sequenced sample: PBMCs. The receptors here all came from a woman aged 18-30 years in good health and CMV-seronegative.

The chain recombines TRBV7-2 with TRBJ2-3, with 8 nucleotides matching TRBD2. The V gene end was trimmed by 5 bases and the J gene end by 6 bases; junction bases not matched to a gene: 10. CDR1 is SGHTA, CDR2 FQGNSA, per germline. The CDR3 spans 15 residues. The CDR3 DNA reads TGTGCCAGCAGCCCACATCGGGGGGGCCTGGATACGCAGTATTTT. It encodes CASSPHRGGLDTQYF.

CDR3 loop: CASSSPGTPHSTYNEQFF. For the CDR3, the DNA is TGTGCCAGCAGCTCCCCCGGGACACCCCATTCAACCTACAATGAGCAGTTCTTC. The genes are TRBV13 and TRBJ2-1, with D tentatively TRBD1 (6 bases). Trimming shortened V by 4 bases and J by 2 bases, and 21 bases separated the two germline ends. The CDR3 has 18 residues. Germline CDR1 PRHDT, CDR2 FYEKMQ (reference sequence).

On this clone itself: This CDR3 is also generated by other DNA sequences in the sample. V is TRBV5-1 and J is TRBJ1-1; no clear D. Trimming pared 0 bases from V and 2 bases from J, leaving 8 bases between. The CDR3 is 14 residues long. Germline CDR1 is SGHRS and CDR2 is YFSETQ. CDR3 region: CASSLDTLNTEAFF. The CDR3 DNA reads TGCGCCAGCAGCTTGGACACCTTAAACACTGAAGCTTTCTTT.

The chain is built from TRBV9 and TRBJ2-7; TRBD1 agrees at 9 bases. The length of the CDR3 is 16 residues. The germline gives CDR1 SGDLS, CDR2 YYNGEE. V lost 1 base, J lost 5 bases, and 10 bases stayed unmatched. The CDR3 sequence: CASSVRPGTGWDEQYF. CDR3 DNA sequence: TGTGCCAGCAGCGTAAGGCCGGGGACAGGGTGGGACGAGCAGTACTTC.

The V call is TRBV7-9, the J call TRBJ2-5, with 7 bases fitting TRBD2. Germline V CDR1 and CDR2: SEHNR, FQNEAQ (reference sequence). CDR3 length: 17 residues. After removal of 1 base from V and 1 base from J, the junction contained 9 bases not matched to a gene. DNA of the CDR3: TGTGCCAGCAGCTTAGTGGGGAGGGGACGACTCCAAGAGACCCAGTACTTC. The encoded protein is CASSLVGRGRLQETQYF.

This chain uses TRBV7-9 with TRBJ1-4; TRBD1 matches at 9 bases. V lost 5 bases, J lost 8 bases, and 9 bases stayed unmatched. The CDR3 runs 15 residues. Germline CDR1 is SEHNR and CDR2 is FQNEAQ (reference sequence). The CDR3 loop reads CASSPSTGGREKLFF. The CDR3 DNA follows: TGTGCCAGCAGCCCCTCGACAGGGGGGAGGGAAAAACTGTTTTTT.

V usage is TRBV4-3 and J usage is TRBJ2-1; 16 bases line up with TRBD2. Germline V gene data show CDR1 as LGHNA and CDR2 as YSLEER. V was pared by 3 bases and J by 6 bases, with 8 bases of the junction left unmatched. The CDR3 totals 18 residues. CDR3 sequence (DNA): TGCGCCAGCAGCCAGGAGCCGGGACTAGCGGGGGGGGGCAATGAGCAGTTCTTC. Its translation: CASSQEPGLAGGGNEQFF.

The chain is built from TRBV14 and TRBJ2-2; 10 bases map to TRBD1. The V segment lost 6 bases and the J segment 6 bases; nucleotides outside the gene matches: 7. Per germline, CDR1 SGHDN and CDR2 FVKESK. The CDR3 is made up of 15 amino acids. Here the CDR3 reads CASRSGTGVSGELFF. DNA of the CDR3: TGTGCCAGCAGGTCCGGGACAGGGGTTTCCGGGGAGCTGTTTTTT.

The chain has TRBV29-1 and TRBJ2-5, with 8 bases aligning to TRBD2. From germline, CDR1 is SQVTM and CDR2 ANQGSEA. This CDR3 region has 16 residues. V lost 4 bases and J lost 9; bases outside the gene matches: 19. CDR3 nucleotides: TGCAGCGTTGCGAAGGTGGTTACAGTGACCGGGAGGGCCCAGTACTTC. Amino acid sequence: CSVAKVVTVTGRAQYF.